The rows below give T cell receptor beta chains drawn from one sample of a study of Graves' ophthalmopathy and Graves' hyperthyroidism. One entry per CDR3 protein, called by TCRdb with MiXCR from the multiplex PCR reads. The sample carries 360,000 or so distinct CDR3 sequences, approximately 16% recorded once. Sequenced input: peripheral blood. These receptor sequences come from a woman under 30 with Graves' ophthalmopathy. The CDR3 runs from the conserved cysteine through the conserved F or W. The D gene is left open where the match is weak. Clone size is shown for a subset of rows, as once, few, many or a class of expanded clone.

d_call | j_call | v_call | clone_size | cdr3_nt | cdr3_aa
- | TRBJ1-6 | TRBV10-2 | few | TGCGCCAGCAGTGAGGGCAGCCATAATTCACCCCTCCACTTT | CASSEGSHNSPLHF
- | TRBJ2-7 | TRBV28 | few | TGTGCCAGCAGTCGTCAGTACGAGCAGTACTTC | CASSRQYEQYF
TRBD1 | TRBJ1-1 | TRBV5-1 | many | TGCGCCAGCAGTCGAACCCGGGACAGTGAAGCTTTCTTT | CASSRTRDSEAFF
- | TRBJ1-1 | TRBV2 | many | TGTGCCAGCAGTGAACACAAGAACACTGAAGCTTTCTTT | CASSEHKNTEAFF
- | TRBJ2-5 | TRBV11-2 | few | TGTGCCAGCAGCTTAATCTCGGGGGGCCCAGAGACCCAGTACTTC | CASSLISGGPETQYF
- | TRBJ1-5 | TRBV15 | many | TGTGCCACCAGCAGAGGTCCACAGGGTATGGAGCCCCAGCATTTT | CATSRGPQGMEPQHF
- | TRBJ2-7 | TRBV14 | many | TGTGCCAGCAGCCAACTTGGCAGCTACTACGAGCAGTACTTC | CASSQLGSYYEQYF
TRBD1 | TRBJ1-5 | TRBV10-3 | many | TGTGCCATCAATGACAGGGGCAATCAGCCCCAGCATTTT | CAINDRGNQPQHF
- | TRBJ1-5 | TRBV18 | many | TGTGCCAGCTCACTACTACAAATTAATCAGCCCCAGCATTTT | CASSLLQINQPQHF
TRBD1 | TRBJ1-1 | TRBV19 | many | TGTGCCAGTAGTCCCACAACGGGACAGCCGAACACTGAAGCTTTCTTT | CASSPTTGQPNTEAFF
TRBD1 | TRBJ2-2 | TRBV11-2 | many | TGTGCCAGCAGCCCCAGAGGGACAGGGGTGGCCGGGGAGCTGTTTTTT | CASSPRGTGVAGELFF
- | TRBJ2-2 | TRBV12-3/TRBV12-4 | many | TGTGCCAGCAGTTTAGTGCTAGCTAAGGCCGGGGAGCTGTTTTTT | CASSLVLAKAGELFF
- | TRBJ2-7 | TRBV6-2/TRBV6-3 | many | TGTGCCAGCAGCGCAGGTCTGCCCGAGCAGTACTTC | CASSAGLPEQYF
- | TRBJ2-2 | TRBV5-6 | many | TGTGCCAGCAGCTTTGACAGGATTACCGGGGAGCTGTTTTTT | CASSFDRITGELFF
- | TRBJ1-3 | TRBV6-2/TRBV6-3 | many | TGTGCCAGCAGAACCAGCTCTGGAAACACCATATATTTT | CASRTSSGNTIYF
- | TRBJ1-3 | TRBV15 | many | TGTGCCACCAGCAGACAGGGGAATGCTGGAAACACCATATATTTT | CATSRQGNAGNTIYF
- | TRBJ1-1 | TRBV6-2/TRBV6-3 | many | TGTGCCAGCAGTTACGCTCAAGGGACGGATGATGAAGCTTTCTTT | CASSYAQGTDDEAFF
TRBD2 | TRBJ2-6 | TRBV6-1 | many | TGTGCCAGCAGTGAAGCCAAAGGGGACTACTCTGGGGCCAACGTCCTGACTTTC | CASSEAKGDYSGANVLTF
- | TRBJ2-7 | TRBV27 | many | TGTGCCAGCAGTTTAACAGGGTCAGGCCCCTCCTATAATGGACAGTACTTC | CASSLTGSGPSYNGQYF
- | TRBJ1-1 | TRBV6-5 | many | TGTGCCAGCAGTTACTCACCAGGGTTGGGCACTGAAGCTTTCTTT | CASSYSPGLGTEAFF
- | TRBJ1-2 | TRBV20-1 | many | TGCAGTGCCAGGGCAAGCTATGGCTACACCTTC | CSARASYGYTF
- | TRBJ2-7 | TRBV4-3 | - | TGCGCCAGCAGCCAAGGGGCGGCAGAATTTTCCTACGAGCAGTACTTC | CASSQGAAEFSYEQYF
- | TRBJ1-1 | TRBV19 | many | TGTGCCAGTAGTATAGAAGGCAGGGTGGCGGGCACTGAAGCTTTCTTT | CASSIEGRVAGTEAFF
- | TRBJ2-7 | TRBV27 | many | TGTGCCAGCAGTTTAGGGGGCAAGATCTATTACGAGCAGTACTTC | CASSLGGKIYYEQYF
- | TRBJ1-1 | TRBV4-2 | many | TGTGCCAGCAGCCAAGAAAGGCGGGGGAACACTGAAGCTTTCTTT | CASSQERRGNTEAFF